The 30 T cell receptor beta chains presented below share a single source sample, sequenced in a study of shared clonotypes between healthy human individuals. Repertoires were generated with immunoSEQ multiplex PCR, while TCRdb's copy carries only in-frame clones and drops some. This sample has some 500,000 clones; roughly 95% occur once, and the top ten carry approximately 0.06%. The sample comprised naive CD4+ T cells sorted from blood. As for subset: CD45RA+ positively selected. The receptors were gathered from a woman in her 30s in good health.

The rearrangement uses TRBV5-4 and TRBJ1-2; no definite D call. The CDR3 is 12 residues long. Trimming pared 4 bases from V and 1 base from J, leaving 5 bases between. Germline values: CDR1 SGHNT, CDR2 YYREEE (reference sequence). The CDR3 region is CASSQDNYGYTF. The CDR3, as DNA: TGTGCCAGCAGCCAAGATAACTATGGCTACACCTTC.

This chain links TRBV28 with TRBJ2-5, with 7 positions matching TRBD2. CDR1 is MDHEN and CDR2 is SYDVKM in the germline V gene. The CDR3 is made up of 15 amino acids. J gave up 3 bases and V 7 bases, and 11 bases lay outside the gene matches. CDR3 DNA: TGTGCCAGCACCACTAGCGAGACCTCAAAAGAGACCCAGTACTTC. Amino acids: CASTTSETSKETQYF.

DNA of the CDR3: TGTGCCTGGAGTCCCGTTGAGGGGGCGAATACTAATGAAAAACTGTTTTTT. Encoded protein: CAWSPVEGANTNEKLFF. The genes are TRBV30 and TRBJ1-4; TRBD1 aligns across 7 bases. The V gene end was trimmed by 2 bases and the J gene end by 2 bases; junction bases not matched to a gene: 11. Germline CDR1 and CDR2: GTSNPN and SVGIG (reference sequence). This CDR3 is built from 17 residues.

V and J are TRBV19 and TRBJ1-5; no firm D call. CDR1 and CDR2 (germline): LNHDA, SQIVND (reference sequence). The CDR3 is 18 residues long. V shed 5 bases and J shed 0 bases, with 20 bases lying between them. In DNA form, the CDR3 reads TGTGCCAGTAGTCCAAGGGCGGTCCAAAGATATAGCAATCAGCCCCAGCATTTT. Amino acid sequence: CASSPRAVQRYSNQPQHF.

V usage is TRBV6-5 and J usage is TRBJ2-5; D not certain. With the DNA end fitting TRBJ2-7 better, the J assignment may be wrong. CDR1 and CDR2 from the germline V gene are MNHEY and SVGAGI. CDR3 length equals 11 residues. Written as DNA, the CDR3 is TGTGCCAGCAGTTCGTTGAACGAGCAGTACTTC. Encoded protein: CASSSLNEQYF.

Written as DNA, the CDR3 is TGTGCCAGCCGGATCCCTAGCACAGATACGCAGTATTTT. Encoded protein: CASRIPSTDTQYF. The chain combines TRBV7-2 with TRBJ2-3; D ambiguous. The CDR3 runs to 13 residues. The V gene lost 8 bases and the J gene lost 0 bases, with 9 bases spanning the gap. CDR1 SGHTA and CDR2 FQGNSA come from the germline V gene.

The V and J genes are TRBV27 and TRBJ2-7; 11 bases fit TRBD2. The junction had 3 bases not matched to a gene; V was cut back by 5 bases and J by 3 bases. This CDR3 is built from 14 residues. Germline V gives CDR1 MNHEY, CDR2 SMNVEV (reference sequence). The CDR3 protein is CASSITSGSYEQYF. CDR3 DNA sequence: TGTGCCAGCAGTATCACTAGCGGGAGCTACGAGCAGTACTTC.

The CDR3 is CASSVTGGNYGYTF. Written as DNA, the CDR3 is TGTGCCAGCAGCGTCACAGGGGGCAACTATGGCTACACCTTC. The J gene is TRBJ1-2, the V gene TRBV7-2; 9 bases align to TRBD1. Germline loops: CDR1 SGHTA, CDR2 FQGNSA. After removal of 5 bases from V and 2 bases from J, the junction contained 3 bases not matched to a gene. The CDR3 contains 14 residues.

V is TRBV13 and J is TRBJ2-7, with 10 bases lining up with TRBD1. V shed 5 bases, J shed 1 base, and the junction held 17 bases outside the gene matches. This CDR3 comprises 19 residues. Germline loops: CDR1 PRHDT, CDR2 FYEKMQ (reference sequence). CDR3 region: CASSLIRDRGFIASYEQYF. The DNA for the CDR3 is TGTGCCAGCAGCCTAATCCGGGACAGGGGATTTATAGCTTCCTACGAGCAGTACTTC.

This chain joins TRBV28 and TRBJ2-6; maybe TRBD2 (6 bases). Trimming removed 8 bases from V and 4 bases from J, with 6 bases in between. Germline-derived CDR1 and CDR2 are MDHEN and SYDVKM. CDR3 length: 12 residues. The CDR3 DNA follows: TGTGCCAGCGGGAGGGGGGCCAACGTCCTGACTTTC. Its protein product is CASGRGANVLTF.

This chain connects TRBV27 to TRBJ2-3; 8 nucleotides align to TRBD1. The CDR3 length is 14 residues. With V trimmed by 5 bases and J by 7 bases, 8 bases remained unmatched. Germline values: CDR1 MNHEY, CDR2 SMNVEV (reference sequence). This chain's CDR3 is CASSPGQGTNTQYF. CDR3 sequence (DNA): TGTGCCAGCAGTCCCGGACAGGGTACGAATACGCAGTATTTT.

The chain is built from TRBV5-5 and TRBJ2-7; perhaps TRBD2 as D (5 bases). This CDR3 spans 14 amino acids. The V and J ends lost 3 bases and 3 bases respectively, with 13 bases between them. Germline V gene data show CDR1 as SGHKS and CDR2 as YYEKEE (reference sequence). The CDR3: CASSSITGNYEQYF. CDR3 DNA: TGTGCCAGCAGCTCAATTACGGGGAACTACGAGCAGTACTTC.

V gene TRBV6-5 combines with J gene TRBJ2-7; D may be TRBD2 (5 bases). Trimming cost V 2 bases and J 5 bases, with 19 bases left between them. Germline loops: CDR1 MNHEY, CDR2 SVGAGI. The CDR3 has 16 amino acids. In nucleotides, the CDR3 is TGTGCCAGCAGTTACGATCCTCGGGAAGAGGTAAACGAGCAGTACTTC. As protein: CASSYDPREEVNEQYF.

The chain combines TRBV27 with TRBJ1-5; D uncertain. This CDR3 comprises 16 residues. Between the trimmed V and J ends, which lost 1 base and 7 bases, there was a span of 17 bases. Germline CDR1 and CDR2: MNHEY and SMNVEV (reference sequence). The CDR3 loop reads CASSLWFIQGRQPQHF. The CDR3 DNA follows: TGTGCCAGCAGTTTATGGTTCATACAAGGGCGGCAGCCCCAGCATTTT.

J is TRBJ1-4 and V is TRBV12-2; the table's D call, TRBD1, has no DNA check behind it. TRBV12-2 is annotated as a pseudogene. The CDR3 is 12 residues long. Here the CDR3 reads CASRLVGGRVFF. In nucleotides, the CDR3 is TGTGCAAGTCGCTTAGTAGGGGGTAGGGTGTTTTTT.

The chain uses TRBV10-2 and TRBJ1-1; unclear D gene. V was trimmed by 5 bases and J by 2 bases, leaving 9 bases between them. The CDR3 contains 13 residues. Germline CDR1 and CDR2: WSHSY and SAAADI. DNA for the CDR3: TGCGCCAGCAGTTCCGGCAGAAACACTGAAGCTTTCTTT. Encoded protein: CASSSGRNTEAFF.

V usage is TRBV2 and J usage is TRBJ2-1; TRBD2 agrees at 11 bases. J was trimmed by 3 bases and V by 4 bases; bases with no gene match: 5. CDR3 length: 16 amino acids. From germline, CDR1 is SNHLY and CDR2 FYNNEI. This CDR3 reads CASSARLAGIYNEQFF. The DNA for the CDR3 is TGTGCCAGCAGTGCGCGACTAGCGGGAATCTACAATGAGCAGTTCTTC.

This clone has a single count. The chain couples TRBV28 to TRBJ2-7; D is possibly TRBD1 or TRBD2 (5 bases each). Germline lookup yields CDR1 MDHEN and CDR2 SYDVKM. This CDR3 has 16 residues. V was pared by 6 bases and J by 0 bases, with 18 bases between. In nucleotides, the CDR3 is TGTGCCAGCAGCCCCTTTGAGGGGTCCGGCTCCTACGAGCAGTACTTC. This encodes CASSPFEGSGSYEQYF. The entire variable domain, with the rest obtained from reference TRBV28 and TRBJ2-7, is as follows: DVKVTQSSRYLVKRTGEKVFLECVQDMDHENMFWYRQDPGLGLRLIYFSYDVKMKEKGDIPEGYSVSREKKERFSLILESASTNQTSMYLCASSPFEGSGSYEQYFGPGTRLTVT.

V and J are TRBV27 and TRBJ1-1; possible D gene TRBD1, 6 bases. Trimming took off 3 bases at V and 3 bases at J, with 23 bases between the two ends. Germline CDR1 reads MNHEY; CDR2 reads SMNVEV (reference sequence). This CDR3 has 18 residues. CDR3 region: CASSFLPMPGVADTEAFF. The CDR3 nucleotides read TGTGCCAGCAGTTTCTTACCGATGCCAGGGGTCGCGGACACTGAAGCTTTCTTT.

The CDR3 region has the DNA TGTGCCTGGGACCCAGGGGACTCCTACGAGCAGTACTTC. It encodes CAWDPGDSYEQYF. The V gene is TRBV30, the J gene TRBJ2-7, with a possible D match to TRBD1 (6 bases). Deletions cut 5 bases from V and 0 bases from J, with 11 bases between. The germline V gene encodes CDR1 GTSNPN and CDR2 SVGIG (reference sequence). The CDR3 extends over 13 amino acids. The entire variable domain, with the rest obtained from reference TRBV30 and TRBJ2-7, is as follows: SQTIHQWPATLVQPVGSPLSLECTVEGTSNPNLYWYRQAAGRGLQLLFYSVGIGQISSEVPQNLSASRPQDRQFILSSKKLLLSDSGFYLCAWDPGDSYEQYFGPGTRLTVT.

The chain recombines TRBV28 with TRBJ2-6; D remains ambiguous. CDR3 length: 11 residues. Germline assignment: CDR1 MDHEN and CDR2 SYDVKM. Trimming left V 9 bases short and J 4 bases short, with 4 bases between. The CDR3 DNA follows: TGTGCCAGTAGGGGGGCCAACGTCCTGACTTTC. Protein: CASRGANVLTF.

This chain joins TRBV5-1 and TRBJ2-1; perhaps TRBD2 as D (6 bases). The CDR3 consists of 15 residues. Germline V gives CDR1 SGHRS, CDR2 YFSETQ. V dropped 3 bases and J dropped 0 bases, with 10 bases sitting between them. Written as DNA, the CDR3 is TGCGCCAGCAGCTGGGACTTAAGCTCCTACAATGAGCAGTTCTTC. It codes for CASSWDLSSYNEQFF.

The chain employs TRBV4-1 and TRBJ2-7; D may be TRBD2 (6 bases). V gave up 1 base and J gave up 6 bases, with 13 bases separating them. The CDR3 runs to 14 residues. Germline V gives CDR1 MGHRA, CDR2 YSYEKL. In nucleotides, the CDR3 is TGCGCCAGCAGCCAAGTGATAGCGGTTGGCGAGCAGTACTTC. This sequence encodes CASSQVIAVGEQYF.

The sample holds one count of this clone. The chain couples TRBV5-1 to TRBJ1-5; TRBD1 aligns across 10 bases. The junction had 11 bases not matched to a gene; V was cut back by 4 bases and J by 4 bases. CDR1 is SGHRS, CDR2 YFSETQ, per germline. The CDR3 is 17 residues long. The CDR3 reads CASSPGTGDLPNQPQHF. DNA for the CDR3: TGCGCCAGCAGCCCAGGGACAGGGGATCTACCTAATCAGCCCCAGCATTTT. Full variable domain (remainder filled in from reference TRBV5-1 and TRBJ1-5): KAGVTQTPRYLIKTRGQQVTLSCSPISGHRSVSWYQQTPGQGLQFLFEYFSETQRNKGNFPGRFSGRQFSNSRSEMNVSTLELGDSALYLCASSPGTGDLPNQPQHFGDGTRLSIL.

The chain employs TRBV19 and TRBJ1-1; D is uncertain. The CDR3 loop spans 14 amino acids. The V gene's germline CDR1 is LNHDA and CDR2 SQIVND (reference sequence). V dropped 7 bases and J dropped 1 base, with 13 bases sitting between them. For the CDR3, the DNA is TGTGCCAGTACCATGGGCCACGGGAACACTGAAGCTTTCTTT. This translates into CASTMGHGNTEAFF.

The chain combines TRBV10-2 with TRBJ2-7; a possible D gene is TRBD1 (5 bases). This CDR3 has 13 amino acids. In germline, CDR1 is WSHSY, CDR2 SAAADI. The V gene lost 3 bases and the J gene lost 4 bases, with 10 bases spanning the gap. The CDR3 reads CASSDADSYEQYF. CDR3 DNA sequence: TGCGCCAGCAGTGACGCCGACAGTTACGAGCAGTACTTC.

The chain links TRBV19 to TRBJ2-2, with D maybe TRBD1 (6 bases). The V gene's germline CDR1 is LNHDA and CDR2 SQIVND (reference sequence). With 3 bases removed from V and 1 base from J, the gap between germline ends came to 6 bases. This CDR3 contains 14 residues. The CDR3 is CASSMTGNTGELFF. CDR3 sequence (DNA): TGTGCCAGTAGTATGACAGGGAACACCGGGGAGCTGTTTTTT. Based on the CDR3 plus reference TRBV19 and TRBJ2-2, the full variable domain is DGGITQSPKYLFRKEGQNVTLSCEQNLNHDAMYWYRQDPGQGLRLIYYSQIVNDFQKGDIAEGYSVSREKKESFPLTVTSAQKNPTAFYLCASSMTGNTGELFFGEGSRLTVL.

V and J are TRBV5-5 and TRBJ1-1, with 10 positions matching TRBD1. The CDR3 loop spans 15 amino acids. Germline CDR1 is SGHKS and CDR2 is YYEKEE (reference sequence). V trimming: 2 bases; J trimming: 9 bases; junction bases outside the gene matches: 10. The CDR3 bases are TGTGCCAGCAGCTTCCCGGGACAGGGGCTCACCCAAGCTTTCTTT. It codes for CASSFPGQGLTQAFF.

The CDR3 DNA reads TGCGCCAGCAGCTCCCCCATTAAGGGCCCCCGGGAGACCCAGTACTTC. This translates into CASSSPIKGPRETQYF. The genes are TRBV4-1 and TRBJ2-5; D is unclear. Trimming cost V 5 bases and J 5 bases, with 21 bases left between them. CDR3 length: 16 amino acids. The germline V gene encodes CDR1 MGHRA and CDR2 YSYEKL.

The CDR3 sequence: CASSKGLAGETQYF. The CDR3 nucleotides read TGTGCCAGCAGCAAAGGACTAGCGGGGGAGACCCAGTACTTC. The V call is TRBV5-4, the J call TRBJ2-5; TRBD2 matches 12 bases. The germline V gene encodes CDR1 SGHNT and CDR2 YYREEE (reference sequence). The V segment lost 4 bases and the J segment 5 bases; nucleotides outside the gene matches: 3. This CDR3 is built from 14 residues. Combining the CDR3 with reference TRBV5-4 and TRBJ2-5 gives the whole variable domain ETGVTQSPTHLIKTRGQQVTLRCSSQSGHNTVSWYQQALGQGPQFIFQYYREEENGRGNFPPRFSGLQFPNYSSELNVNALELDDSALYLCASSKGLAGETQYFGPGTRLLVL.